The clone carrying this TCR beta chain was counted between two and nine times. The antigen is unknown. The record originates from a study of T-cell reconstitution after alpha-beta-depleted transplantation in children. Whole-study results and caveats: T-cell counts and diversity at one year post-transplant came mainly from newly produced T cells. Surviving thymic progenitors and recipient T cells were the source of high TCRbeta diversity at day 60 in some patients. Roughly two months post-transplant, alpha-beta T cells reportedly originated from several hundred graft clones that had expanded.

CDR3 length: 14 amino acids. V was pared by 0 bases and J by 3 bases, with 7 bases between. Germline loops: CDR1 SGHRS, CDR2 YFSETQ. Preparation of the TCRbeta library was carried out with unique molecular identifiers. TCRdb called the PCR reads again in MiXCR, with one record for every CDR3 protein. This table has just over 200,000 distinct CDR3 sequences, roughly 8.3% appearing once. This rearrangement joins TRBV5-1 to TRBJ1-5; D unclear. The material sequenced was PBMCs, mostly from graft donor cells, taken 360 days after TCRalphabeta/CD19-depleted stem cell transplant. The receptor comes from a male patient aged 2 to 10 who had a stem cell transplant for acute myeloid leukemia, so the T cells may come from the graft donor. As DNA, the CDR3 is TGCGCCAGCAGCTTGGGGTATCCCAATCAGCCCCAGCATTTT. This encodes CASSLGYPNQPQHF.